The 22 T cell receptor beta chains below were found in one sample sequenced in a study of cytomegalovirus exposure and HLA in healthy donors. Profiling relied on immunoSEQ multiplex PCR, and the TCRdb table lists in-frame clones only, not all of them. The sample carries tens of thousands of clones, roughly 87% recorded once. The specimen sequenced was PBMCs. The origin of the receptors is a young woman in good health and CMV-seropositive.

This chain uses TRBV18 with TRBJ2-7, with TRBD2 matching 11 bases. This CDR3 is 13 amino acids long. V was clipped by 6 bases and J by 2 bases; unmatched bases: 0. The germline V gene has CDR1 KGHSH and CDR2 LQKENI. CDR3 region: CASSSGGAYEQYF. The DNA for the CDR3 is TGTGCCAGCTCTAGCGGGGGGGCCTACGAGCAGTACTTC.

Here the CDR3 reads CASSLAGGSTDTQYF. In DNA, the CDR3 is TGTGCCAGCAGCCTGGCGGGGGGGAGTACAGATACGCAGTATTTT. The chain combines TRBV9 with TRBJ2-3, with TRBD2 matching 9 bases. V dropped 4 bases and J dropped 3; count of bases not matched to a gene: 6. Germline V gene data show CDR1 as SGDLS and CDR2 as YYNGEE. The CDR3 length is 15 residues.

This clone was observed a single time. The V gene is TRBV27, the J gene TRBJ1-1; D call uncertain. This CDR3 comprises 13 residues. Germline CDR1 MNHEY, CDR2 SMNVEV (reference sequence). The germline V and J ends were trimmed by 3 bases and 5 bases, with 10 bases remaining between them. CDR3 in amino acids: CASSLIGWTEAFF. The CDR3, as DNA: TGTGCCAGCAGTTTGATCGGTTGGACTGAAGCTTTCTTT.

The V gene is TRBV11-2, the J gene TRBJ2-5, with D tentatively TRBD2 (6 bases). Germline-derived CDR1 and CDR2 are SGHAT and FQNNGV. The CDR3 runs to 16 residues. V lost 1 base and J lost 1, with 13 bases in between. The CDR3 DNA follows: TGTGCCAGCAGCTTAGTAGGTACTAGCCCCCAAGAGACCCAGTACTTC. Translated: CASSLVGTSPQETQYF.

This clone was seen just once. The rearrangement uses TRBV27 and TRBJ1-1, with D perhaps TRBD1 (5 bases). This CDR3 has 14 residues. V was pared by 5 bases and J by 0 bases, with 10 bases between. From germline, CDR1 is MNHEY and CDR2 SMNVEV (reference sequence). The CDR3 DNA sequence: TGTGCCAGCAGTGTTGACAGCTTGAACACTGAAGCTTTCTTT. Its translation is CASSVDSLNTEAFF.

The rearrangement joins TRBV6-1 to TRBJ2-1; a weak D match, TRBD2 (6 bases). The CDR3 loop spans 14 amino acids. Germline lookup yields CDR1 MNHNS and CDR2 SASEGT. V lost 6 bases to trimming and J lost 0 bases, with 9 bases between them. CDR3 loop: CASRRDFSYNEQFF. CDR3 in DNA: TGTGCCAGCAGACGGGACTTCTCCTACAATGAGCAGTTCTTC.

This clone was picked up one time. The CDR3 protein is CAWSVQGMNEAFF. In DNA form, the CDR3 reads TGTGCCTGGAGCGTACAGGGAATGAATGAAGCTTTCTTT. The chain couples TRBV30 to TRBJ1-1; D is perhaps TRBD1 (6 bases). CDR3 size: 13 residues. Germline V gene data show CDR1 as GTSNPN and CDR2 as SVGIG (reference sequence). V lost 3 bases, J lost 7 bases, and 15 bases lay in between. Variable domain in full (rest from reference TRBV30 and TRBJ1-1): SQTIHQWPATLVQPVGSPLSLECTVEGTSNPNLYWYRQAAGRGLQLLFYSVGIGQISSEVPQNLSASRPQDRQFILSSKKLLLSDSGFYLCAWSVQGMNEAFFGQGTRLTVV.

The chain recombines TRBV11-1 with TRBJ1-4; TRBD1 aligns across 8 bases. The junction had 7 bases not matched to a gene; V was cut back by 5 bases and J by 8 bases. Germline V gene lookup returns CDR1 SGHAT and CDR2 FQDESV (reference sequence). This CDR3 spans 14 amino acids. As DNA, the CDR3 is TGTGCCAGCAGCCCAGGGACAGGAGAGGAAAAACTGTTTTTT. As protein: CASSPGTGEEKLFF.

This rearrangement joins TRBV6-1 to TRBJ2-7; 11 nucleotides line up with TRBD2. The CDR3 totals 15 residues. Germline lookup yields CDR1 MNHNS and CDR2 SASEGT. The V and J ends lost 3 bases and 2 bases, in that order; junction bases with no gene match: 3. The CDR3 is CASSEGLAEPYEQYF. The CDR3 coding sequence is TGTGCCAGCAGTGAGGGACTAGCGGAGCCCTACGAGCAGTACTTC.

This clone was recorded only once. The V call is TRBV5-1, the J call TRBJ2-1; TRBD1 matches at 7 bases. The CDR3 length is 15 residues. Germline values: CDR1 SGHRS, CDR2 YFSETQ. Trimming cost V 4 bases and J 6 bases; bases outside gene matches: 10. The CDR3 DNA reads as TGCGCCAGCAGCAGACTCCGGGACAGTGGCAATGAGCAGTTCTTC. It yields the protein CASSRLRDSGNEQFF.

A single count supports this clone. The chain is built from TRBV5-4 and TRBJ2-7, with D possibly TRBD1 on 6 matching bases. V lost 4 bases and J lost 1, with 12 bases in between. Germline V lookup: CDR1 SGHNT, CDR2 YYREEE (reference sequence). The CDR3 extends over 14 amino acids. CDR3 loop: CASSPLQGSYEQYF. The CDR3 coding sequence is TGTGCCAGCAGCCCGCTACAGGGATCCTACGAGCAGTACTTC.

J is TRBJ1-3 and V is TRBV11-2; maybe TRBD1 (5 bases). The V end was cut by 5 bases, the J end by 0 bases, with 14 bases between. Per the germline V gene, CDR1 is SGHAT and CDR2 is FQNNGV. There are 16 residues in the CDR3. CDR3 region: CASSNARQFSGNTIYF. The DNA for the CDR3 is TGTGCCAGCAGCAACGCCCGACAGTTCTCTGGAAACACCATATATTTT.

The chain carries TRBV6-5 and TRBJ2-7, with a possible D match to TRBD2 (6 bases). CDR3 length: 14 residues. V was shortened by 2 bases and J by 4 bases, with 12 bases between the two germline ends. Germline-derived CDR1 and CDR2 are MNHEY and SVGAGI. CDR3 nucleotides: TGTGCCAGCAGTTACAGGCGGGGAGATTACGAGCAGTACTTC. Encoded protein: CASSYRRGDYEQYF.

J is TRBJ2-1 and V is TRBV30, with 8 bases that match TRBD1. The V segment lost 5 bases and the J segment 4 bases; nucleotides outside the gene matches: 10. This CDR3 has 15 amino acids. From germline, CDR1 is GTSNPN and CDR2 SVGIG (reference sequence). The CDR3 nucleotides read TGTGCCTGGGGGAACCTGGGACAGGCTTACAATGAGCAGTTCTTC. It yields the protein CAWGNLGQAYNEQFF.

About this clone: The DNA is left out, because the CDR3 cannot be placed on it with certainty; the CDR3 is given as TCRdb lists it. This chain connects TRBV9 to TRBJ1-1. Germline CDR1 SGDLS, CDR2 YYNGEE. Including both end residues, the CDR3 is 13 amino acids long. The CDR3: CASSVGEGTSSFF.

The chain links TRBV13 to TRBJ2-5; D possibly corresponds to TRBD1 (5 bases). Germline-derived CDR1 and CDR2 are PRHDT and FYEKMQ (reference sequence). The CDR3 extends over 15 amino acids. Between the trimmed V and J ends, which lost 1 base and 5 bases, there was a span of 14 bases. The CDR3 here is CASSLEYRRWETQYF. For the CDR3, the DNA is TGTGCCAGCAGCTTAGAGTACAGGCGGTGGGAGACCCAGTACTTC.

The V call is TRBV5-6, the J call TRBJ2-1; D is perhaps TRBD1 (6 bases). Germline values: CDR1 SGHDT, CDR2 YYEEEE. V dropped 5 bases and J dropped 2 bases, with 17 bases sitting between them. This CDR3 has 16 amino acids. The CDR3 loop reads CASSSDAGATYNEQFF. The CDR3 nucleotides read TGTGCCAGCAGTTCAGACGCAGGGGCCACCTACAATGAGCAGTTCTTC.

The chain joins TRBV7-2 to TRBJ2-1; 9 bases fit TRBD2. This CDR3 is 15 amino acids long. After removal of 5 bases from V and 7 bases from J, the junction contained 9 bases not matched to a gene. Germline V gene sequence: CDR1 SGHTA, CDR2 FQGNSA. This CDR3 reads CASSRRRGGVNEQFF. The CDR3 DNA reads TGTGCCAGCAGCCGGAGGCGGGGGGGCGTAAATGAGCAGTTCTTC.

This chain joins TRBV18 and TRBJ2-5; weak D call: TRBD1 (6 bases). Looked up from germline, CDR1 is KGHSH and CDR2 is LQKENI. The CDR3 has 15 residues. V lost 2 bases and J 1 base, leaving 11 bases between the germline ends. CDR3: CASSPFEGGQETQYF. The CDR3 DNA sequence: TGTGCCAGCTCACCATTCGAAGGGGGCCAAGAGACCCAGTACTTC.

V and J are TRBV6-1 and TRBJ2-5; a weak D match, TRBD2 (7 bases). V was shortened by 1 base and J by 0 bases, with 12 bases between the two germline ends. There are 16 residues in the CDR3. Germline V gene sequence: CDR1 MNHNS, CDR2 SASEGT. The CDR3 sequence is CASSEVKGGNQETQYF. The CDR3, as DNA: TGTGCCAGCAGTGAAGTCAAGGGGGGGAACCAAGAGACCCAGTACTTC.

This clone was counted a single time. The V call is TRBV7-3, the J call TRBJ2-7; the D gene is possibly TRBD2 (6 bases). CDR3 length: 14 residues. In germline, CDR1 is SGHTA, CDR2 FQGTGA. Trimming cost V 5 bases and J 3 bases, with 14 bases left between them. The CDR3 DNA reads as TGTGCCAGCAGCCCACGTGCGGGAAGCTACGAGCAGTACTTC. Its translation is CASSPRAGSYEQYF.

In DNA, the CDR3 is TGCGCCAGCAGCCCCGGCGGGGGACATAACAATGAGCAGTTCTTC. This gives the protein CASSPGGGHNNEQFF. The chain uses TRBV5-1 and TRBJ2-1, with TRBD2 as a possible D gene (7 bases). CDR3 length: 15 residues. Trimming left V 4 bases short and J 5 bases short, with 16 bases between. Germline CDR1 SGHRS, CDR2 YFSETQ.